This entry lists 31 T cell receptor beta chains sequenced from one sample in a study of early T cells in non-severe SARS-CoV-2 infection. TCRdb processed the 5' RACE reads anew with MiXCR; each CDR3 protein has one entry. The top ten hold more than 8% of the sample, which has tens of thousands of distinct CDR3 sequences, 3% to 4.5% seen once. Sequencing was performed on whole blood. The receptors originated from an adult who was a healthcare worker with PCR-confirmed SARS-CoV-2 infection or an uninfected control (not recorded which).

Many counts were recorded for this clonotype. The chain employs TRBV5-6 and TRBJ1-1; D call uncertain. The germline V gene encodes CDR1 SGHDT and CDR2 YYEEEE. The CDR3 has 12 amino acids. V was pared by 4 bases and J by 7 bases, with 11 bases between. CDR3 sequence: CASSISGHEAFF. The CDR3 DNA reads TGTGCCAGCAGCATAAGTGGGCATGAAGCTTTCTTT. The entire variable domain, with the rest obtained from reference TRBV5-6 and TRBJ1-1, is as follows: DAGVTQSPTHLIKTRGQQVTLRCSPKSGHDTVSWYQQALGQGPQFIFQYYEEEERQRGNFPDRFSGHQFPNYSSELNVNALLLGDSALYLCASSISGHEAFFGQGTRLTVV.

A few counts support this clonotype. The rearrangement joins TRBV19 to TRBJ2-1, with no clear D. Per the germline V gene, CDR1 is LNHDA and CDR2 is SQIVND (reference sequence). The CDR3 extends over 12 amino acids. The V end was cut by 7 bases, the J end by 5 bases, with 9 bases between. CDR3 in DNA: TGTGCCAGTAAGACATTCGACAATGAGCAGTTCTTC. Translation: CASKTFDNEQFF.

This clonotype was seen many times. The CDR3 nucleotides are TGTGCCCGCGTTGAAGGTACTAGCGGGAGAACTGAGCAGTTCTTC. Translating gives CARVEGTSGRTEQFF. V usage is TRBV30 and J usage is TRBJ2-1, with 11 nucleotides matching TRBD2. The V segment lost 8 bases and the J segment 9 bases; nucleotides outside the gene matches: 15. The CDR3 is 15 residues long. Germline-derived CDR1 and CDR2 are GTSNPN and SVGIG (reference sequence).

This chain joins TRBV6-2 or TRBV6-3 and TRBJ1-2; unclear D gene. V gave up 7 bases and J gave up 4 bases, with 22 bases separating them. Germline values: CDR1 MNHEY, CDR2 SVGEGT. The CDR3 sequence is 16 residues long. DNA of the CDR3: TGTGCCAGCACCCCGTCCGGCGGATTAGGCCGCTATGGCTACACCTTC. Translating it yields CASTPSGGLGRYGYTF.

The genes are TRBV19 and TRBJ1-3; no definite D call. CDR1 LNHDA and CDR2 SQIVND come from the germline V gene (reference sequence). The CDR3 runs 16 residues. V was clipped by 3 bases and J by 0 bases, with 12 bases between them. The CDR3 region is CASSILDGSSGNTIYF. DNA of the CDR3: TGTGCCAGTAGTATCCTCGACGGAAGCTCTGGAAACACCATATATTTT.

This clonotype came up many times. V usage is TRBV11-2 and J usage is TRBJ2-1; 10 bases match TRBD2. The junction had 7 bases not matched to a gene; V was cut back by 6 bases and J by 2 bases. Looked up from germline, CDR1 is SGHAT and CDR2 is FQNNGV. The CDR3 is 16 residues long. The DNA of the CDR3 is TGTGCCAGCAGAAAAATAGCGGGAGGTCCCTACAATGAGCAGTTCTTC. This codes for CASRKIAGGPYNEQFF.

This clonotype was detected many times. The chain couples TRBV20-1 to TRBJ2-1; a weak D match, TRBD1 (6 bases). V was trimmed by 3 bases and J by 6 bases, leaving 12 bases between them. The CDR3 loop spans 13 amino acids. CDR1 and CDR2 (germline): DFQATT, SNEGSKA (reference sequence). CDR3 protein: CSASGQWANEQFF. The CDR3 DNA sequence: TGCAGTGCTAGTGGACAGTGGGCCAATGAGCAGTTCTTC.

CDR3 protein: CSLIAGNTDTQYF. The CDR3 DNA reads TGCAGCCTAATAGCGGGGAACACAGATACGCAGTATTTT. The rearrangement joins TRBV29-1 to TRBJ2-3; 8 positions agree with TRBD2. CDR1 SQVTM and CDR2 ANQGSEA come from the germline V gene. The CDR3 spans 13 residues. Trimming at V came to 8 bases and at J to 2 bases, leaving 6 bases not matched to a gene.

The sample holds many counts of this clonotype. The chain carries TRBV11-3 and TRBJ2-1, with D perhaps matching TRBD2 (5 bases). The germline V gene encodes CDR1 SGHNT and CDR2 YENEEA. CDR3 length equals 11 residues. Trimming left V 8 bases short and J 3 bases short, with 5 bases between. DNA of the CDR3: TGTGCCAGCGGACTCTACAATGAGCAGTTCTTC. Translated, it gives CASGLYNEQFF. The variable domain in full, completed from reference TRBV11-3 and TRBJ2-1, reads EAGVVQSPRYKIIEKKQPVAFWCNPISGHNTLYWYLQNLGQGPELLIRYENEEAVDDSQLPKDRFSAERLKGVDSTLKIQPAELGDSAVYLCASGLYNEQFFGPGTRLTVL.

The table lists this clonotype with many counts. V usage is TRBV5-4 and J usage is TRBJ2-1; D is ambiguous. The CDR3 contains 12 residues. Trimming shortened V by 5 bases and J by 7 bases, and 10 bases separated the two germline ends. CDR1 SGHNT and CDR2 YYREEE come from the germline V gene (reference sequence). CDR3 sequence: CASSWTGNEQFF. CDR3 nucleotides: TGTGCCAGCAGTTGGACCGGGAATGAGCAGTTCTTC. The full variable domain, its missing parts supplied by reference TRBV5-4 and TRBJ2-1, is ETGVTQSPTHLIKTRGQQVTLRCSSQSGHNTVSWYQQALGQGPQFIFQYYREEENGRGNFPPRFSGLQFPNYSSELNVNALELDDSALYLCASSWTGNEQFFGPGTRLTVL.

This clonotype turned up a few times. CDR3 in amino acids: CASSQTHSLTDTQYF. CDR3 in DNA: TGTGCCAGCAGTCAGACTCACAGCCTCACAGATACGCAGTATTTT. This rearrangement joins TRBV6-5 to TRBJ2-3; no clear D. V was shortened by 5 bases and J by 2 bases, with 14 bases between the two germline ends. The CDR3 loop spans 15 amino acids. Looked up from germline, CDR1 is MNHEY and CDR2 is SVGAGI.

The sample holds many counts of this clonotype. The CDR3 spells CASSFVVSGGSPLHF. The CDR3 nucleotides read TGTGCCAGCAGTTTTGTCGTGTCCGGGGGTTCACCCCTCCACTTT. The gene calls are TRBV27 and TRBJ1-6; possibly TRBD1 for D (5 bases). The CDR3 has 15 residues. V gave up 3 bases and J gave up 9 bases, with 15 bases separating them. The germline CDR1 and CDR2 sequences are MNHEY and SMNVEV (reference sequence).

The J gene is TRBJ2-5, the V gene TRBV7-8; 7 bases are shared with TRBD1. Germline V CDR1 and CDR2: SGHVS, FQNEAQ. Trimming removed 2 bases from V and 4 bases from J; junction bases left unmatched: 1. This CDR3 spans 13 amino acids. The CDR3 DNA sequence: TGTGCCAGCAGCTTATACAGGGGAGAGACCCAGTACTTC. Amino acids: CASSLYRGETQYF.

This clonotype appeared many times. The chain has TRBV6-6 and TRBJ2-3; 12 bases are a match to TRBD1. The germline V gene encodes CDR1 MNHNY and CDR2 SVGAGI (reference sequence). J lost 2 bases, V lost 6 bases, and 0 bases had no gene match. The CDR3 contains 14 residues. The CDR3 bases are TGTGCCAGCAGGGGACAGGGGGCCACAGATACGCAGTATTTT. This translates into CASRGQGATDTQYF.

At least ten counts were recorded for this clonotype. The CDR3 DNA reads TGTGCCAGCAGTGACGGGAAGGACACCGGGGAGCTGTTTTTT. Amino acids: CASSDGKDTGELFF. The gene calls are TRBV6-4 and TRBJ2-2; no clear D gene. Germline CDR1 MRHNA, CDR2 SNTAGT. The V end was cut by 2 bases, the J end by 3 bases, with 7 bases between. This CDR3 region has 14 residues.

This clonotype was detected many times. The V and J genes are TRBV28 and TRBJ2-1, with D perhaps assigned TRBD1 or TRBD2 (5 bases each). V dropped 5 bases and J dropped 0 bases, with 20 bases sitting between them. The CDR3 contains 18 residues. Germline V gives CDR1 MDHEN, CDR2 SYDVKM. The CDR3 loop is CASSHPSQGTSSYNEQFF. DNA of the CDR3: TGTGCCAGCAGTCACCCCTCCCAAGGGACCTCCTCCTACAATGAGCAGTTCTTC.

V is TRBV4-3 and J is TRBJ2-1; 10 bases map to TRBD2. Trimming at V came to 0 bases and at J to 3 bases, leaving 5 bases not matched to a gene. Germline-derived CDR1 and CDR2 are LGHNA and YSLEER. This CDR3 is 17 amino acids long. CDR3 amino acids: CASSQDPTSGNYNEQFF. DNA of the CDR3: TGCGCCAGCAGCCAAGACCCCACTAGCGGGAACTACAATGAGCAGTTCTTC.

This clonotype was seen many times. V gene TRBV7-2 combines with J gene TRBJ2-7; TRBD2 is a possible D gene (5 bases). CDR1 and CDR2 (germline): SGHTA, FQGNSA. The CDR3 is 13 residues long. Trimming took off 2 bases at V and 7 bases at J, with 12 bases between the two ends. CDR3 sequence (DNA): TGTGCCAGCAGCTTATTGGACGGGGTTGAGCAGTACTTC. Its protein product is CASSLLDGVEQYF.

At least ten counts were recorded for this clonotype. Here the CDR3 DNA reads TGTGCCAGCAGCGTAGGGACAGCCTCGGTCTATGGCTACACCTTC. The encoded protein is CASSVGTASVYGYTF. This sequence joins TRBV9 and TRBJ1-2, with D possibly matching TRBD1 (6 bases). Germline-derived CDR1 and CDR2 are SGDLS and YYNGEE. V lost 0 bases and J 4 bases, leaving 13 bases between the germline ends. The CDR3 is 15 residues long.

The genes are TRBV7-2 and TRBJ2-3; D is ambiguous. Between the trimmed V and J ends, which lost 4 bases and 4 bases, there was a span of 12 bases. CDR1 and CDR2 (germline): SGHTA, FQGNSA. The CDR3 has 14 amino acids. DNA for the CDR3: TGTGCCAGCAGCTCCGGACCTCGTCCAGATACGCAGTATTTT. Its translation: CASSSGPRPDTQYF.

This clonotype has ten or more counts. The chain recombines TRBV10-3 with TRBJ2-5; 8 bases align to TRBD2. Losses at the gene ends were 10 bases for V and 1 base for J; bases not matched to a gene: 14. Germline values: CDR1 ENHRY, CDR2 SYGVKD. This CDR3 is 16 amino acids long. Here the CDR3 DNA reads TGTGCCACTAAACCGACTAGCGCACCCGTCCAAGAGACCCAGTACTTC. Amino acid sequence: CATKPTSAPVQETQYF.

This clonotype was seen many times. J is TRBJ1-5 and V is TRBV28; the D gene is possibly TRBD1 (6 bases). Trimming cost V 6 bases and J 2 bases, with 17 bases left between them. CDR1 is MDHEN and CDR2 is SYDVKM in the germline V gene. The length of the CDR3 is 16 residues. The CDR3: CASSSDSFFGNQPQHF. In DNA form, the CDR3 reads TGTGCCAGCAGCTCGGACAGCTTCTTTGGCAATCAGCCCCAGCATTTT.

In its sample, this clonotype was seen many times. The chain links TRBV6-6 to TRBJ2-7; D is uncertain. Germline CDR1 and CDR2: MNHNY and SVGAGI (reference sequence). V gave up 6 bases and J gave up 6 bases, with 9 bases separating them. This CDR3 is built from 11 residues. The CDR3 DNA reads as TGTGCCAGCAGCCCCCCCCCCGAGCAGTACTTC. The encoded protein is CASSPPPEQYF.

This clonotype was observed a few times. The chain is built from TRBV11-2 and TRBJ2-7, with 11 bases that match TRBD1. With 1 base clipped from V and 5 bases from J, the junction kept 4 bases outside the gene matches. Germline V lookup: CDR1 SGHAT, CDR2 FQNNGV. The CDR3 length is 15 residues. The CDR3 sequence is CASSLAGTGGDEQYF. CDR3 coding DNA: TGTGCCAGCAGCTTAGCAGGGACAGGGGGAGACGAGCAGTACTTC. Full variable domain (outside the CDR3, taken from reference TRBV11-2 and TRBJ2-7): EAGVAQSPRYKIIEKRQSVAFWCNPISGHATLYWYQQILGQGPKLLIQFQNNGVVDDSQLPKDRFSAERLKGVDSTLKIQPAKLEDSAVYLCASSLAGTGGDEQYFGPGTRLTVT.

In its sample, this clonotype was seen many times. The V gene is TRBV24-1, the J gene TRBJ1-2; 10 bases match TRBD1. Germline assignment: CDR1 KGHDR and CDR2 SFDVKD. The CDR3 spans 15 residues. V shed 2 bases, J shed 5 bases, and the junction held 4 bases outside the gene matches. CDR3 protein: CATSDSRQGAYGYTF. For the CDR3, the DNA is TGTGCCACCAGTGATTCCCGACAGGGGGCTTATGGCTACACCTTC.

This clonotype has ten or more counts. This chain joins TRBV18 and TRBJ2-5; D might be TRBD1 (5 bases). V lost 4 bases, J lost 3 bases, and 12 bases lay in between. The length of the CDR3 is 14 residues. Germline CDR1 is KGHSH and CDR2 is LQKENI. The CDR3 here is CASSQGIGEETQYF. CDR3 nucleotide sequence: TGTGCCAGCTCACAGGGGATCGGAGAAGAGACCCAGTACTTC.

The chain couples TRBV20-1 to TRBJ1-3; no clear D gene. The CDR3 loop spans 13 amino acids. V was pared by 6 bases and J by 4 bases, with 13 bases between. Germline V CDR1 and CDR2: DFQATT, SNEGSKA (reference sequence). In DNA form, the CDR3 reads TGCAGTGCCCCTGCGGGGTCCGGAAACACCATATATTTT. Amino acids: CSAPAGSGNTIYF.

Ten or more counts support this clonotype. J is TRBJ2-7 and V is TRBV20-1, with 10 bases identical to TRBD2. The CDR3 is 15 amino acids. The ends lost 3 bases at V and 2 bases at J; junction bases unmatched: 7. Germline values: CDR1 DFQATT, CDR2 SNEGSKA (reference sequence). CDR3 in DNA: TGCAGTGCTAGGGCGCCTAGCGGGAGAACCTACGAGCAGTACTTC. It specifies CSARAPSGRTYEQYF.

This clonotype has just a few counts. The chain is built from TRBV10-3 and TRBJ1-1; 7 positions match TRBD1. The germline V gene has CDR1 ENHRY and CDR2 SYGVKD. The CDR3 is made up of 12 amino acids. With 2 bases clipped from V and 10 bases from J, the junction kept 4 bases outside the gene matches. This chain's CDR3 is CAISEPGQRAFF. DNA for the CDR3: TGTGCCATCAGTGAGCCGGGACAGCGAGCTTTCTTT.

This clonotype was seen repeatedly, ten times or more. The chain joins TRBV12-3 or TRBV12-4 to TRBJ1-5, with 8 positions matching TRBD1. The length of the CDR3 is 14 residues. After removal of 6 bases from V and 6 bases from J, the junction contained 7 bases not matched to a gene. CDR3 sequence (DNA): TGTGCCAGCAGACCGACAGGGGACTCTCAGCCCCAGCATTTT. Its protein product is CASRPTGDSQPQHF.

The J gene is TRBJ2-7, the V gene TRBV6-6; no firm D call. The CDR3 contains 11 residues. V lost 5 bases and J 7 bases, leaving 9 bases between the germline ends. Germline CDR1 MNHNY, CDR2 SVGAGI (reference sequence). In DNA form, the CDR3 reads TGTGCCAGCAGTGCCGGTCTAGAGCAGTACTTC. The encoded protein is CASSAGLEQYF.